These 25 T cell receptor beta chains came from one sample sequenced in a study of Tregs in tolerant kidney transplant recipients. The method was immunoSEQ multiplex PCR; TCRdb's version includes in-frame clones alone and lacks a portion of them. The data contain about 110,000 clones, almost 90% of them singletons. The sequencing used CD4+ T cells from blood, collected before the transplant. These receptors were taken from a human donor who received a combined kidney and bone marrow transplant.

CDR3 coding DNA: TGTGCCAGCAGCGACAGGGGATGGGATTCACCCCTCCACTTT. Translated: CASSDRGWDSPLHF. This rearrangement joins TRBV6-5 to TRBJ1-6, with 8 nucleotides matching TRBD1. CDR1 MNHEY and CDR2 SVGAGI come from the germline V gene. The CDR3 extends over 14 amino acids. J lost 8 bases, V lost 6 bases, and 6 bases had no gene match.

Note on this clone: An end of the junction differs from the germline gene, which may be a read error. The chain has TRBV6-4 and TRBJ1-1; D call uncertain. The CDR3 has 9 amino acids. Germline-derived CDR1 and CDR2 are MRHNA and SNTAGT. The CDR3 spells CASSRRGIF. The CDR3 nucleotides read TGTGCCAGCAGCCGACGGGGTATCTTT.

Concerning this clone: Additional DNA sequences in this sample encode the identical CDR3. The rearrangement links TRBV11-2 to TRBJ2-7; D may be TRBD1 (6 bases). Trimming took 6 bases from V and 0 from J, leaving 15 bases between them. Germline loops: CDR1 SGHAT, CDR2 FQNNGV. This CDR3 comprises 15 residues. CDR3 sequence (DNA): TGTGCCAGCAGTCTAACCCCAGGGGCCTCCTACGAGCAGTACTTC. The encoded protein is CASSLTPGASYEQYF.

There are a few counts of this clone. The chain's CDR3 is CASSGYRTGNGYTF. CDR3 DNA sequence: TGTGCCAGCAGTGGCTATCGGACAGGAAATGGCTACACCTTC. The J gene is TRBJ1-2, the V gene TRBV25-1, with TRBD1 matching 7 bases. Losses at the gene ends were 4 bases for V and 6 bases for J; bases not matched to a gene: 8. The CDR3 length is 14 residues. The germline CDR1 and CDR2 sequences are MGHDK and SYGVNS.

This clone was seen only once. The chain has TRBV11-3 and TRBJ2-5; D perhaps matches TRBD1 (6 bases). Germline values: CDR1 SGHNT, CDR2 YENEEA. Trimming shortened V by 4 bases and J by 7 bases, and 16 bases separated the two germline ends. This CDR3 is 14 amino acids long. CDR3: CASSWGQQDGTQYF. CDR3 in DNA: TGTGCCAGCAGCTGGGGGCAGCAAGACGGGACCCAGTACTTC. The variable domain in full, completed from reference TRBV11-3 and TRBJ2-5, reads EAGVVQSPRYKIIEKKQPVAFWCNPISGHNTLYWYLQNLGQGPELLIRYENEEAVDDSQLPKDRFSAERLKGVDSTLKIQPAELGDSAVYLCASSWGQQDGTQYFGPGTRLLVL.

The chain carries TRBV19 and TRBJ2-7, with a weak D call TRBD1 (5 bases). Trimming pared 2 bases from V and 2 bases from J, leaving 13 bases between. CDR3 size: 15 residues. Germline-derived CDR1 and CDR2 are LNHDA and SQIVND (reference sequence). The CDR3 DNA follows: TGTGCCAGTAGTATAATTGGGGCAGGAGCCTACGAGCAGTACTTC. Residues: CASSIIGAGAYEQYF.

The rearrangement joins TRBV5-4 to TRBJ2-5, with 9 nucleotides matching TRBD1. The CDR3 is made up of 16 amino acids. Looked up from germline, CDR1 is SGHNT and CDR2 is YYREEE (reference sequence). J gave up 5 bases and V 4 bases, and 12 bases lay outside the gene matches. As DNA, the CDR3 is TGTGCCAGCAGCCCCACCGGGACAGGGTTTGGGGAGACCCAGTACTTC. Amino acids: CASSPTGTGFGETQYF.

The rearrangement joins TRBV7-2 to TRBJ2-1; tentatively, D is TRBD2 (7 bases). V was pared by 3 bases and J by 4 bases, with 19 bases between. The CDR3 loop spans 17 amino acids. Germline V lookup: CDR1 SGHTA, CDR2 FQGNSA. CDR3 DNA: TGTGCCAGCAGCTTGAGAGGGGGAGGGTCGTTTTACAATGAGCAGTTCTTC. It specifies CASSLRGGGSFYNEQFF.

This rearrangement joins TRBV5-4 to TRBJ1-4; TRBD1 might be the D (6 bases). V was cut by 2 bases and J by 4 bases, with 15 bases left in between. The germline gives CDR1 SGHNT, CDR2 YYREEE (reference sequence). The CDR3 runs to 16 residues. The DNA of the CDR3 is TGTGCCAGCAGCTTCGGGCCCCCACAGGGTAATGAAAAACTGTTTTTT. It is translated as CASSFGPPQGNEKLFF.

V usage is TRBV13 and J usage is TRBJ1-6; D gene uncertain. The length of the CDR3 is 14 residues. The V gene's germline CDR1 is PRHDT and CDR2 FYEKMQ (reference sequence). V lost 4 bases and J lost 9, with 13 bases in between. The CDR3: CASSSQHFSSPLHF. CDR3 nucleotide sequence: TGTGCCAGCAGCTCACAACATTTTTCTTCACCCCTCCACTTT.

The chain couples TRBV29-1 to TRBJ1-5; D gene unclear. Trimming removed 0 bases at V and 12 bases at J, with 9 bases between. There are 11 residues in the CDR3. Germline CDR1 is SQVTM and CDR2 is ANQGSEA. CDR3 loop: CSVEEYSRQHF. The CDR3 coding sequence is TGCAGCGTTGAAGAGTACAGTCGCCAGCATTTT.

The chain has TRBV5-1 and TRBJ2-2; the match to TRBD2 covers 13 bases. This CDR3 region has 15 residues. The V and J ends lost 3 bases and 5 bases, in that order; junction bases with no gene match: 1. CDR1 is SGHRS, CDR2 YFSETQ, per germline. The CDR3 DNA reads TGCGCCAGCAGCTCGGGACTAGCGGGAACCGGGGAGCTGTTTTTT. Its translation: CASSSGLAGTGELFF.

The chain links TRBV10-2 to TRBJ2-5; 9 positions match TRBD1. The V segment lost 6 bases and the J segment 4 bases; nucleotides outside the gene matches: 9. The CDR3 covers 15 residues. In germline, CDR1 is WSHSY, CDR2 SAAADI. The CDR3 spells CASRPGQGYVETQYF. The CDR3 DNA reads TGCGCCAGCAGGCCGGGACAGGGATATGTAGAGACCCAGTACTTC.

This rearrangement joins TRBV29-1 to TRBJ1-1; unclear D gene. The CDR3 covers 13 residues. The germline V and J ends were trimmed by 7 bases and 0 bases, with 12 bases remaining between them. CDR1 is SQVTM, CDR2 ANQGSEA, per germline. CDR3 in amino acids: CSGIQNLNTEAFF. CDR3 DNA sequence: TGCAGCGGCATACAGAACCTGAACACTGAAGCTTTCTTT.

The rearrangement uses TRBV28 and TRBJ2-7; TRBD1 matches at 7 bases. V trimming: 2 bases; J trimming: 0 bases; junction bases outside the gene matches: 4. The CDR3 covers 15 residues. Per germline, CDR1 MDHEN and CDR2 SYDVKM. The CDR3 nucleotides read TGTGCCAGCAGTTTAAGGGACAGAGTCTCCTACGAGCAGTACTTC. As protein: CASSLRDRVSYEQYF. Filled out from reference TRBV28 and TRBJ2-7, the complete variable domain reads DVKVTQSSRYLVKRTGEKVFLECVQDMDHENMFWYRQDPGLGLRLIYFSYDVKMKEKGDIPEGYSVSREKKERFSLILESASTNQTSMYLCASSLRDRVSYEQYFGPGTRLTVT.

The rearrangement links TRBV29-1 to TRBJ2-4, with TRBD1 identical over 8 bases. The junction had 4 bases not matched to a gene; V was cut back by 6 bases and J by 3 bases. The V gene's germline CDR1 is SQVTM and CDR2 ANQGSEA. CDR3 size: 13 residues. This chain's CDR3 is CSVLQGGKNIQYF. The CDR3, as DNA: TGCAGCGTCCTACAGGGGGGCAAAAACATTCAGTACTTC.

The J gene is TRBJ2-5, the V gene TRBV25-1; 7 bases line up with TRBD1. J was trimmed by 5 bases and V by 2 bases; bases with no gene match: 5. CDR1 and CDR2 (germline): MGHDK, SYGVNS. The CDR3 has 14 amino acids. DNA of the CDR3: TGTGCCAGCAGTGAAAAGGGGGCGAGGGAGACCCAGTACTTC. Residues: CASSEKGARETQYF.

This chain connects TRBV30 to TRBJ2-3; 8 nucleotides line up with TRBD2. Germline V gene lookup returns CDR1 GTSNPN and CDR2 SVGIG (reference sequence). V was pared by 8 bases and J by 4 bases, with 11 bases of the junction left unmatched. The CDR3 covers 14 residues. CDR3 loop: CAGTQRESPDTQYF. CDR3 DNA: TGTGCCGGGACCCAGCGGGAGAGCCCAGATACGCAGTATTTT.

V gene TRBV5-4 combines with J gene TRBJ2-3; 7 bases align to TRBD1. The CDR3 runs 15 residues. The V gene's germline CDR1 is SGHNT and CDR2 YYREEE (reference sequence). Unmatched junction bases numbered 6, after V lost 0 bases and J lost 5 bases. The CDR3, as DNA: TGTGCCAGCAGCTTGGGGGACAGCGAGCAAGATACGCAGTATTTT. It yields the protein CASSLGDSEQDTQYF.

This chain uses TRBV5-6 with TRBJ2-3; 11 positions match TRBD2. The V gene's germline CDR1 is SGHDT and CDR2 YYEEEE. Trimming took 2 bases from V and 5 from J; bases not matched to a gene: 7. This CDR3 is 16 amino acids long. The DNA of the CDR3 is TGTGCCAGCAGCTTTCCGACTAGCGGGGCGGTAGATACGCAGTATTTT. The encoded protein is CASSFPTSGAVDTQYF.

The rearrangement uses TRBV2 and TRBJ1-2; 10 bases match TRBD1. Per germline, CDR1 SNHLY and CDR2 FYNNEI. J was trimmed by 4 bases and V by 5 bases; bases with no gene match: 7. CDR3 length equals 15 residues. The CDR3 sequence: CASSPGQGIVYGYTF. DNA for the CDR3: TGTGCCAGCAGTCCGGGACAGGGGATTGTCTATGGCTACACCTTC.

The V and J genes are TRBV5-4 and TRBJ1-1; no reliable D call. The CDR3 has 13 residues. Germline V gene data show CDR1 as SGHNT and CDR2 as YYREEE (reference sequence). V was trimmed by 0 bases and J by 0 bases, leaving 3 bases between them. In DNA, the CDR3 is TGTGCCAGCAGCTTGGCGGTGAACACTGAAGCTTTCTTT. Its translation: CASSLAVNTEAFF.

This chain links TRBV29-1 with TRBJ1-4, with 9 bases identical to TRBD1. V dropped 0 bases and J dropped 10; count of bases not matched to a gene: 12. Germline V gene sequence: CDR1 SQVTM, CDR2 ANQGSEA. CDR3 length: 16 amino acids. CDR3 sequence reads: CSVEDSGTGSTGKLFF. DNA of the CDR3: TGCAGCGTTGAAGATTCTGGGACAGGGTCAACTGGAAAACTGTTTTTT.

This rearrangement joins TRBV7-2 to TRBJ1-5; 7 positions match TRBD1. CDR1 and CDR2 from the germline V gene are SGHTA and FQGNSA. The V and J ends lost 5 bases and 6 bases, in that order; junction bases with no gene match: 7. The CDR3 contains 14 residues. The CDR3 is CASSPGTDIQPQHF. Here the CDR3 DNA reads TGTGCCAGCAGCCCCGGGACAGATATTCAGCCCCAGCATTTT.

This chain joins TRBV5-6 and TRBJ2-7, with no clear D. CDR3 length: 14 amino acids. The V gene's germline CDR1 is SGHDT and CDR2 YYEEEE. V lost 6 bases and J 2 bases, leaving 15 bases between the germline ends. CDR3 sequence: CASTPRISTYEQYF. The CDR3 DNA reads TGTGCCAGCACCCCCAGGATATCTACCTACGAGCAGTACTTC.